The 3 T cell receptor beta chains below come from one sample, sequenced in a study of blood T cell repertoires in COVID-19. Generated by immunoSEQ multiplex PCR, the TCRdb table keeps only in-frame clones and is missing some. The sample shows approximately 500,000 clones, about 88% of them seen only once. The sequenced sample was peripheral blood. The receptors shown here come from a woman between 50 and 59 years old with COVID-19, enrolled during active disease.

The chain employs TRBV29-1 and TRBJ2-7; D may be TRBD2 (5 bases). Germline CDR1 and CDR2: SQVTM and ANQGSEA. The CDR3 length is 12 residues. The ends were cut back, 6 bases at V and 2 bases at J, with 11 bases in the middle. The CDR3 nucleotides read TGCAGCGTAACCGGGGTCCCCTACGAGCAGTACTTC. Translation gives CSVTGVPYEQYF.

The CDR3 DNA reads as TGTGCCAGCAGGCTAAGCTACGAGCAGTACTTC. It specifies CASRLSYEQYF. This chain connects TRBV7-9 to TRBJ2-7; D unresolved. Germline CDR1 SEHNR, CDR2 FQNEAQ (reference sequence). Trimming stripped 6 bases from V and 3 bases from J, with 6 bases between. This CDR3 comprises 11 residues. Filled out from reference TRBV7-9 and TRBJ2-7, the complete variable domain reads DTGVSQNPRHKITKRGQNVTFRCDPISEHNRLYWYRQTLGQGPEFLTYFQNEAQLEKSRLLSDRFSAERPKGSFSTLEIQRTEQGDSAMYLCASRLSYEQYFGPGTRLTVT.

The chain carries TRBV30 and TRBJ2-3; 10 bases align to TRBD2. CDR3 length: 17 amino acids. Germline V CDR1 and CDR2: GTSNPN, SVGIG (reference sequence). The V segment lost 7 bases and the J segment 2 bases; nucleotides outside the gene matches: 15. The CDR3 sequence is CASERRVAGGPTDTQYF. DNA of the CDR3: TGTGCCTCCGAGCGCCGTGTAGCGGGGGGCCCCACAGATACGCAGTATTTT. Variable domain in full (rest from reference TRBV30 and TRBJ2-3): SQTIHQWPATLVQPVGSPLSLECTVEGTSNPNLYWYRQAAGRGLQLLFYSVGIGQISSEVPQNLSASRPQDRQFILSSKKLLLSDSGFYLCASERRVAGGPTDTQYFGPGTRLTVL.